Sequencing of this T cell receptor (beta chain) was carried out in a study of cytomegalovirus exposure and HLA in healthy donors. Study-wide findings and caveats: In vitro confirmation showed three CMV-associated chains to be CMV antigen specific. TRBV6-2, TRBV6-3 and some other V segments were unresolvable in 87-base-pair reads. Immune exposure information available was restricted to CMV serostatus.

The PCR contained 60 Vbeta and 13 Jbeta primers. Here immunoSEQ multiplex PCR was the method, and the copy in TCRdb shows in-frame clones only, minus some. The sample yields some 150,000 clones, about four fifths seen once. Germline V lookup: CDR1 ENHRY, CDR2 SYGVKD. The trim removed 11 bases at V and 0 bases at J, leaving 12 bases unmatched. This CDR3 region has 17 residues. Healthy bone marrow donors made up the donors. The sample holds one count of this clone. The antigen is not known. The chain employs TRBV10-3 and TRBJ1-3; 11 bases are a match to TRBD1. The clonotype originates from a man aged 25 to 45 in good health and CMV-seronegative. The specimen was PBMCs. The CDR3 here is CAGTDPGQGVSGNTIYF. CDR3 bases: TGTGCCGGGACCGACCCGGGACAGGGGGTCTCTGGAAACACCATATATTTT.